This TCR beta chain was retrieved from a study of early T cells in non-severe SARS-CoV-2 infection. Turning to the study itself: Unsorted whole blood bulk RNA was sequenced, with unpaired chains.

The germline V gene encodes CDR1 MNHEY and CDR2 SVGEGT. There are 14 residues in the CDR3. Trimming took 8 bases from V and 2 from J, leaving 16 bases between them. Individual cDNA molecules were tagged with unique molecular identifiers. TCRdb reprocessed the 5' RACE reads with MiXCR, giving one entry per CDR3 protein. The table has over 85,000 distinct CDR3 sequences, 16% seen once. The clonotype was recovered from an adult who was a healthcare worker with PCR-confirmed SARS-CoV-2 infection or an uninfected control (not recorded which). This chain uses TRBV6-2 or TRBV6-3 with TRBJ2-7; D may match TRBD1 or TRBD2 (5 bases each). The sample was whole blood. The CDR3 sequence is CASSRGRGAYEQYF. The CDR3 region has the DNA TGTGCCAGCTCCCGAGGAAGGGGAGCCTACGAGCAGTACTTC.